This TCR beta chain was sequenced in a study of regulatory T cells in long-lasting Graves disease. Arm-PCR of CDR3 regions with iRepertoire HTBI primers generated TCR beta libraries. TCRdb fed the multiplex PCR reads into MiXCR, producing one record per CDR3 protein. The table records a few hundred thousand distinct CDR3 sequences, around a quarter of them present only once. Regarding the study as a whole: Persistent Graves' patients showed less TCR diversity than newly diagnosed ones.

This clonotype was detected ten times or more. Its antigen is not identified. Stated time point: persistent/refractory GD, antithyroid drugs over 5 years with positive TRAb. Researchers made the TCR library from RNA that was extracted from PBMCs. Germline lookup yields CDR1 DFQATT and CDR2 SNEGSKA (reference sequence). CDR3 length: 16 amino acids. The V end lost 4 bases, the J end lost 1 base, and 19 bases lay between the germline ends. This receptor was taken from a female donor with Graves disease. Sequenced material: peripheral blood mononuclear cells (PBMCs), taken when the disease was refractory, from a patient treated with antithyroid drugs. The rearrangement joins TRBV20-1 to TRBJ2-5; the D gene could be TRBD1 or TRBD2 (6 bases each). The CDR3 DNA reads as TGCAGTGCTACACAAGGGGGGAGCCTCCTCCAAGAGACCCAGTACTTC. As protein: CSATQGGSLLQETQYF.